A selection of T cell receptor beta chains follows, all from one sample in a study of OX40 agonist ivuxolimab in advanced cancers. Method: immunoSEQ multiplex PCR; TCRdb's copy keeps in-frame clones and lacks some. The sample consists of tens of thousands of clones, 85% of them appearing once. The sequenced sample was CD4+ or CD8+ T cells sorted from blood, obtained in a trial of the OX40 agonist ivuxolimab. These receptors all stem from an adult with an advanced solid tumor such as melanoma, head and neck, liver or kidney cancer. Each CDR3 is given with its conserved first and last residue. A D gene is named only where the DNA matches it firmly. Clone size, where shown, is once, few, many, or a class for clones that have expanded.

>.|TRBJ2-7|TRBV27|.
TGTGCCAGCAGTTTATTACCCCGAAGCGAGCAGTACTTC
CASSLLPRSEQYF
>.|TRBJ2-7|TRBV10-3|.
TGTGCCATCAGTGAGTCGACCCGGGAGCGGGACGAGCAGTACTTC
CAISESTRERDEQYF
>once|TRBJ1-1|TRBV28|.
TGTGCCAGCGGCAGGGCGGTAAACACTGAAGCTTTCTTT
CASGRAVNTEAFF
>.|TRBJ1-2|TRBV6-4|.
TGTGCCAGCAGCCCCCGGGTGGGGATCACCTCCGGCTACACCTTC
CASSPRVGITSGYTF
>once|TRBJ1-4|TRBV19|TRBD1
TGTGCCAGTAGTACCCCAAACAGGGGGCGGAGTGAAAAACTGTTTTTT
CASSTPNRGRSEKLFF
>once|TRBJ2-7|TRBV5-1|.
TGCGCCAGCAGCCAATCGGGACAAGCAGGGGAGCAGTACTTC
CASSQSGQAGEQYF
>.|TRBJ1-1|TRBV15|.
TGTGCCACCAGCAGACAACTAGGGAACACTGAAGCTTTCTTT
CATSRQLGNTEAFF
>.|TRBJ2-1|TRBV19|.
TGTGCCAGTAGTATCGGTAGGGTGTCCTTCTTC
CASSIGRVSFF
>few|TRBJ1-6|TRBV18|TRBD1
TGTGCCAGCTCACCACCGATCCAGGGGGGATATTCACCCCTCCACTTT
CASSPPIQGGYSPLHF
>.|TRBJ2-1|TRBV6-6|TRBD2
TGTGCCAGCAGTTACTCGAGCGGGGGGGCGTTCTTC
CASSYSSGGAFF
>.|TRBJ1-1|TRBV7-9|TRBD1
TGTGCCAGCAGCTCGGACAGGGGGGCCATCGAAGCTTTCTTT
CASSSDRGAIEAFF
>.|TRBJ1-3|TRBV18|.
TGTGCCAGCTCACCAGGGCGGGGAAACACCATATATTTT
CASSPGRGNTIYF
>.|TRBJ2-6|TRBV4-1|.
TGCGCCAGCAGCCCAGACTCTGGGGCCAACGTCCTGACTTTC
CASSPDSGANVLTF
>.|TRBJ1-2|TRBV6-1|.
TGTGCCTCCCGATGGAGCTATGGCTACACCTTC
CASRWSYGYTF
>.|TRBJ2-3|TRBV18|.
TGTGCCAGCTCACCGGGGGGATCAGATACGCAGTATTTT
CASSPGGSDTQYF
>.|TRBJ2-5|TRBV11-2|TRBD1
TGTGCCAGCAGCGGGCCGGGACAGAGAGTAGGGCAAGAGACCCAGTACTTC
CASSGPGQRVGQETQYF
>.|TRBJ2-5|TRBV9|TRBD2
TGTGCCAGCAGCGCAACTAGCGAAGAGACCCAGTACTTC
CASSATSEETQYF
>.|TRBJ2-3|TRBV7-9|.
TGTGCCAGCAGCTCCTCACTGTTGGATACGCAGTATTTT
CASSSSLLDTQYF
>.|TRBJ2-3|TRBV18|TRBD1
TGTGCCAGCTCACCATCGACAGGGATGGGTTTCACAGATACGCAGTATTTT
CASSPSTGMGFTDTQYF
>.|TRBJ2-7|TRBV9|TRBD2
TGTGCCAGCAGCCCCCGGGGGGGGGCCTCCTACGAGCAGTACTTC
CASSPRGGASYEQYF
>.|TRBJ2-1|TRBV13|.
TGCGCCAGCAGCCAAGTAGGGGACCGCTACAATGAGCAGTTCTTC
CASSQVGDRYNEQFF
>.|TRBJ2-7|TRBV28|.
TGTGCCAGCAGTTTATACAGGGTCTCCTACGAGCAGTACTTC
CASSLYRVSYEQYF
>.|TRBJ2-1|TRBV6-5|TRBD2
TGTGCCAGCAGCTACCCAGGAGTAGCGGGGGAGCAGTTCTTC
CASSYPGVAGEQFF
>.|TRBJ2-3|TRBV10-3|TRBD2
TGTGCCATCTCCCCCGGCGGGAGGGGAGGGACAGATACGCAGTATTTT
CAISPGGRGGTDTQYF
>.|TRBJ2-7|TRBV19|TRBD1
TGTGCCAGTACTGCCGGGACAGGATCCTACGAGCAGTACTTC
CASTAGTGSYEQYF
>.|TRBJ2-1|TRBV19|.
TGTGCCAGTAGTATCTCCAACTACAATGAGCAGTTCTTC
CASSISNYNEQFF
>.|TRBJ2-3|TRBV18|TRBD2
TGTGCCAGCTCACCGGGACTAGCGGGGGGCCCCGGCACAGATACGCAGTATTTT
CASSPGLAGGPGTDTQYF
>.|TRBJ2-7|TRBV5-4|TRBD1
TGTGCCAGCAGCCGGACAGGCAGCCCCTACGAGCAGTACTTC
CASSRTGSPYEQYF
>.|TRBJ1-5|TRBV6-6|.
TGTGCCAGCAGCGCCCCGGGGGAGCGCAATCAGCCCCAGCATTTT
CASSAPGERNQPQHF
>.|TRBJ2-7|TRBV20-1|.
TGCAGTGCTACGGCGGGGCTAGAGCAGTACTTC
CSATAGLEQYF
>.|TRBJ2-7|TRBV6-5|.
TGTGCCAGCAGGTACGGAGAGGGGGCCTACGAGCAGTACTTC
CASRYGEGAYEQYF
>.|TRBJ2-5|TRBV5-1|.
TGCGCCAGCAGCTTAGGCCAGGGGCAAGAGACCCAGTACTTC
CASSLGQGQETQYF
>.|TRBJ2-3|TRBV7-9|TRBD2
TGTGCCAGCAGCCTCATAGCGGGAGGCACAGATACGCAGTATTTT
CASSLIAGGTDTQYF
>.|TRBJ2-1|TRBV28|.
TGTGCCAGCAGGGGGGGAGTCACGAACAATGAGCAGTTCTTC
CASRGGVTNNEQFF
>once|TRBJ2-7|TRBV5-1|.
TGCGCCAGCAGCCCCGGGAACCAAGGGGAGGAGCAGTACTTC
CASSPGNQGEEQYF
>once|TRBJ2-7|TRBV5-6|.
TGTGCCAGCAGCTTGAGGGTCTACGAGCAGTACTTC
CASSLRVYEQYF
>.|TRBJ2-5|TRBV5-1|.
TGCGCCAGCAGCCCTGGGGAGACCCAGTACTTC
CASSPGETQYF
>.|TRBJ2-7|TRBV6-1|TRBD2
TGTGCCAGCACGGGGAGCGGGAGCTCCTACGAGCAGTACTTC
CASTGSGSSYEQYF
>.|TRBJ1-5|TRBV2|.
TGTGCCAGCAGTGATGGGCCTTTCGGCAATCAGCCCCAGCATTTT
CASSDGPFGNQPQHF
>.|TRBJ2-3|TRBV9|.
TGTGCCAGCAGCGGTTTCGGTACAGCCATTAGCACAGATACGCAGTATTTT
CASSGFGTAISTDTQYF
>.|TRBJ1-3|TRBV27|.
TGTGCCAGCAGTCGAAACCGTTACTCTGGAAACACCATATATTTT
CASSRNRYSGNTIYF
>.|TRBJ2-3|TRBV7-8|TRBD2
TGTGCCAGCAGCTTAGCGCTAGCGGGGGGCCCCTTTACAGATACGCAGTATTTT
CASSLALAGGPFTDTQYF
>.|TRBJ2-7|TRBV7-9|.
TGTGCCAGCAGCTTAGCTACGCCCGAGCAGTACTTC
CASSLATPEQYF
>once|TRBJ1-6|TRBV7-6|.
TGTGCCAGCAGCACGAGCTCCTATAATTCACCCCTCCACTTT
CASSTSSYNSPLHF
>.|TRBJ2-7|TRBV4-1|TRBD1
TGCGCCAGCAGCCTCCGGACAGGGACAAACTCCTACGAGCAGTACTTC
CASSLRTGTNSYEQYF
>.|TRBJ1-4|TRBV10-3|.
TGTGCCATCAGTGAGTCGGGGTCAACTAATGAAAAACTGTTTTTT
CAISESGSTNEKLFF
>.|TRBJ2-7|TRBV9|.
TGTGCCAGCAGCGTTTTTGGGGTGGCCGAGCAGTACTTC
CASSVFGVAEQYF
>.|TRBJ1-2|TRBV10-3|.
TGTGCCATCAAGGCCTCGGGGTTTGTCTATGGCTACACCTTC
CAIKASGFVYGYTF
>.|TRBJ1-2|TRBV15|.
TGTGCCACCAGCAGAACGGGGGCCTATGGCTACACCTTC
CATSRTGAYGYTF
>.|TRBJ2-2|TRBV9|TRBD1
TGTGCCAGCAGCGTCAAGGACAGGGGGCGCACCGGGGAGCTGTTTTTT
CASSVKDRGRTGELFF
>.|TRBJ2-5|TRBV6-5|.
TGTGCCAGCAGGAGAGCGTGGGGAGAGACCCAGTACTTC
CASRRAWGETQYF
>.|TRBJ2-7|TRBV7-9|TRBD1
TGTGCCAGCAGCCAGCCCGGGACAGGGGGTTCCGAGCAGTACTTC
CASSQPGTGGSEQYF
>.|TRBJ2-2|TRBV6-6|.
TGTGCCAGCAGATTGGAAGACGCCGGGGAGCTGTTTTTT
CASRLEDAGELFF
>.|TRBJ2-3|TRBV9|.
TGTGCCAGCAGCGTAGAGTCGGATACGCAGTATTTT
CASSVESDTQYF
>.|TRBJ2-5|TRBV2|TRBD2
TGTGCCAGCTTTGGCGGGCTAGCGGGAGAGACCCAGTACTTC
CASFGGLAGETQYF
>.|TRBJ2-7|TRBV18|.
TGTGCCAGCTCACCAGCAGGGTCCTACGAGCAGTACTTC
CASSPAGSYEQYF
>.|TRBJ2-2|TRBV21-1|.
TGTGCCAGCAGCAAGACTAGCGGGAGGCCCGCTTCGAACACCGGGGAGCTGTTTTTT
CASSKTSGRPASNTGELFF
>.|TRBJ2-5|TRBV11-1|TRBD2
TGTGCCAGCAGCTTAGTTTCGGGGGGTGAGACCCAGTACTTC
CASSLVSGGETQYF